Sequencing of this TCR beta chain was carried out in a study of radiation and T cells in renal cell carcinoma. This sample's time point: baseline pretreatment blood. Sample treatment: 15 Gy SBRT to primary tumor, nephrectomy 4 weeks later. After SBRT, blood was collected at 2 and 4 weeks, plus baseline. As regards this clone: The antigen remains unidentified.

Study-wide results and limits: Baseline intratumoral clonotype presence is unknown without pretreatment biopsies. From baseline, blood top tumor clonotypes peaked at 2 weeks post-radiation.

Between the trimmed V and J ends, which lost 3 bases and 0 bases, there was a span of 12 bases. The CDR3 spans 16 residues. Germline CDR1 and CDR2: MNHEY and SMNVEV (reference sequence). TCRdb keeps only in-frame clones here, not all; method: immunoSEQ multiplex PCR. The sample lists 110,000 to 150,000 clones; approximately 91% were seen once. The chain joins TRBV27 to TRBJ1-3; D is undetermined. The TCR sequence derives from a woman aged 45-65 years with renal cell carcinoma. The material sequenced was blood, taken from a patient whose treatment included radiotherapy and nephrectomy. The CDR3 reads CASSFRRECSGNTIYF. CDR3 DNA: TGTGCCAGCAGTTTCCGGAGGGAATGCTCTGGAAACACCATATATTTT.